Each of the 11 T cell receptor beta chains below was sequenced from the same sample in a study of T cell clonality in common variable immunodeficiency. Their antigen targets remain unknown. The study's findings and limits: Fewer deletions and N-nucleotide insertions were reportedly seen in common variable immunodeficiency TCR beta sequences.

Sequenced by immunoSEQ multiplex PCR; TCRdb stores in-frame clones only, minus some. Singletons are absent from the sample, which has about 30,000 clones. The specimen sequenced was peripheral blood mononuclear cells. These receptors were obtained from a human donor with common variable immunodeficiency.

This clone occurred many times. The sequence runs out 3 residues before the end of the CDR3; the remainder is reconstructed from the germline J gene. V usage is TRBV5-1 and J usage is TRBJ1-3; D may be TRBD1 (5 bases). Germline V CDR1 and CDR2: SGHRS, YFSETQ. Trimming left V 0 bases short and J 2 bases short, with 15 bases between. The CDR3 is made up of 17 amino acids. The covered CDR3 bases are TGCGCCAGCAGCTTGGACGACAGAAGGGTCCCTGGAAACACC. Translating gives CASSLDDRRVPGNT. The full CDR3 protein reads CASSLDDRRVPGNTIYF.

This clone was observed a few times. Coverage ceases 3 residues before the CDR3 finishes, and the germline J gene fills in the end. The chain employs TRBV5-8 and TRBJ1-2; TRBD1 agrees at 7 bases. The CDR3 length is 14 residues. After removal of 0 bases from V and 4 bases from J, the junction contained 3 bases not matched to a gene. Germline values: CDR1 SGHTS, CDR2 YDEGEE. The CDR3: CASSLGQGSYGYTF. The covered CDR3 bases are TGTGCCAGCAGCTTGGGACAGGGTAGCTATGGC.

This clone was seen more than once but under ten times. The read is 3 residues too short to cover the CDR3 end, so that end is filled in from the germline J gene. This rearrangement joins TRBV10-3 to TRBJ2-7; weak D call: TRBD1 (5 bases). The V gene lost 7 bases and the J gene lost 3 bases, with 13 bases spanning the gap. This CDR3 contains 13 residues. Germline V gene sequence: CDR1 ENHRY, CDR2 SYGVKD. The CDR3 spells CAIKGQQGYEQYF. CDR3 bases read: TGTGCCATCAAAGGTCAGCAGGGCTACGAG.

This clone has only a few counts. The CDR3 is cut off 3 residues early in the read; its end comes from the germline J gene. This chain links TRBV7-9 with TRBJ2-7; perhaps TRBD2 as D (6 bases). The V end lost 5 bases, the J end lost 1 base, and 12 bases lay between the germline ends. The CDR3 runs 14 residues. Germline assignment: CDR1 SEHNR and CDR2 FQNEAQ (reference sequence). Partial CDR3 DNA: TGTGCCAGCAGCCATGCCGGGACTTCCTACGAG. Translating it yields CASSHAGTSYE. In full, the CDR3 is CASSHAGTSYEQYF.

This clone was seen more than once but under ten times. The read ends 3 residues shy of where the CDR3 ends; the end is completed using the germline J gene. The rearrangement links TRBV7-2 to TRBJ2-1; D gene ambiguous. The V gene's germline CDR1 is SGHTA and CDR2 FQGNSA. This CDR3 is 11 amino acids long. Deletions cut 5 bases from V and 6 bases from J, with 5 bases between. CDR3 DNA (partial): TGTGCCAGCAGCATACTCAATGAG. Encoded protein: CASSILNE. The whole CDR3 protein is CASSILNEQFF. Together with reference TRBV7-2 and TRBJ2-1, the CDR3 gives the full variable domain: GAGVSQSPSNKVTEKGKDVELRCDPISGHTALYWYRQSLGQGLEFLIYFQGNSAPDKSGLPSDRFSAERTGGSVSTLTIQRTQQEDSAVYLCASSILNEQFFGPGTRLTVL.

This clone was seen only a few times. Sequencing ends 3 residues short of the CDR3 end; the germline J gene provides the rest. V and J are TRBV2 and TRBJ1-4; 8 positions agree with TRBD1. The CDR3 covers 15 residues. Trimming removed 5 bases from V and 8 bases from J; junction bases left unmatched: 10. Germline CDR1 reads SNHLY; CDR2 reads FYNNEI. The covered CDR3 bases are TGTGCCAGCAGTCCCCAGGGGGCGTTCGGGGAAAAA. It codes for CASSPQGAFGEK. The entire CDR3 is CASSPQGAFGEKLFF.

This clone occurred many times. The CDR3 goes on 3 residues after the read ends, and that part is filled in from the germline J gene. The chain couples TRBV30 to TRBJ1-3; possibly TRBD1 for D (6 bases). Trimming left V 3 bases short and J 2 bases short, with 8 bases between. Germline V gives CDR1 GTSNPN, CDR2 SVGIG (reference sequence). This CDR3 spans 13 amino acids. The CDR3 DNA, read in part, is TGTGCCTGGAGCGGACAGACTGGAAACACC. Its translation: CAWSGQTGNT. The CDR3 in its entirety is CAWSGQTGNTIYF.

This clone was seen a few times. The CDR3 end lies 3 residues beyond the end of the read and is filled in from the germline J gene. This chain links TRBV10-3 with TRBJ2-1; D perhaps matches TRBD1 (6 bases). This CDR3 contains 16 residues. Germline CDR1 and CDR2: ENHRY and SYGVKD. The V gene lost 5 bases and the J gene lost 5 bases, with 19 bases spanning the gap. The CDR3 is CAISPNSRGIHNEQFF. CDR3 DNA, as far as it was read: TGTGCCATCAGTCCAAATTCCAGGGGCATCCACAATGAG.

In its sample, this clone was seen a few times. The CDR3 extends 3 residues past the end of the read, so its final part is completed from the germline J gene. The chain carries TRBV7-6 and TRBJ1-1; 9 bases match TRBD1. This CDR3 contains 18 residues. Germline V lookup: CDR1 SGHVS, CDR2 FNYEAQ. With V trimmed by 1 base and J by 3 bases, 12 bases remained unmatched. The CDR3 is CASSLGDRDRLRDTEAFF. CDR3 DNA (partial): TGTGCCAGCAGCTTAGGGGACAGGGACCGGCTTAGGGACACTGAA.

This clone came up many times. The read halts 3 residues ahead of the CDR3 end, with the missing end drawn from the germline J gene. The V gene is TRBV5-1, the J gene TRBJ2-7; 9 nucleotides line up with TRBD1. Germline values: CDR1 SGHRS, CDR2 YFSETQ. CDR3 length equals 16 residues. J was trimmed by 1 base and V by 5 bases; bases with no gene match: 10. The CDR3 spells CASRGGWTGVSYEQYF. Partial CDR3 DNA: TGCGCCAGCAGAGGGGGGTGGACAGGGGTATCCTACGAG.

This clone has a count of ten or more. The read stops 3 residues short of the end of the CDR3; the missing end is completed from the germline J gene. The gene calls are TRBV5-1 and TRBJ2-1; 9 nucleotides agree with TRBD1. Germline CDR1 and CDR2: SGHRS and YFSETQ. The CDR3 has 17 residues. J gave up 4 bases and V 7 bases, and 15 bases lay outside the gene matches. The CDR3 bases that were read are TGCGCCAGCGGTCTGGCGAAGGGACAGGGAGCGTACAATGAG. Translation gives CASGLAKGQGAYNE. From start to end, the CDR3 is CASGLAKGQGAYNEQFF.